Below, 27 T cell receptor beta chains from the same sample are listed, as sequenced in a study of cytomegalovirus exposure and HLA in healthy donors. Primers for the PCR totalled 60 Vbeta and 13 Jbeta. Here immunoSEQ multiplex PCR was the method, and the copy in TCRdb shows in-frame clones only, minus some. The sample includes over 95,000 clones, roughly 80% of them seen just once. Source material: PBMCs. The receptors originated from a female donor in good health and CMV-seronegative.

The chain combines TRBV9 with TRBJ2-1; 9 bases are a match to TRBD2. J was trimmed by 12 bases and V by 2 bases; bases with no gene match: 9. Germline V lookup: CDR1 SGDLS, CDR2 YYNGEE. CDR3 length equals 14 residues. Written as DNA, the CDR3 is TGTGCCAGCAGCGTCCGGCCTAGCGGGATATCGCAGTTCTTC. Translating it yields CASSVRPSGISQFF.

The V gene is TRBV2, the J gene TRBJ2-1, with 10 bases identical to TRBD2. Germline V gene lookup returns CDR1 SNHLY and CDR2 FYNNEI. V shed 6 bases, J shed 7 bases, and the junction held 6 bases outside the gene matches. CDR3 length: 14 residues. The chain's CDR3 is CASSGLAVVNEQFF. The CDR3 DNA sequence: TGTGCCAGCAGCGGACTAGCGGTGGTTAATGAGCAGTTCTTC.

CDR3 residues: CASRKTGTGTHYYGYTF. The CDR3 nucleotides read TGTGCCAGCAGGAAGACCGGGACAGGGACACATTACTATGGCTACACCTTC. This sequence joins TRBV27 and TRBJ1-2, with TRBD1 matching over 9 bases. V was pared by 6 bases and J by 3 bases, with 14 bases of the junction left unmatched. In germline, CDR1 is MNHEY, CDR2 SMNVEV (reference sequence). CDR3 length: 17 amino acids.

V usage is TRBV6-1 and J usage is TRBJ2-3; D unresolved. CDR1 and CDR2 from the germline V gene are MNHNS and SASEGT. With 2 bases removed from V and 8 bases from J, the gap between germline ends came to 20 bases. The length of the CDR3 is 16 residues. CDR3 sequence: CASSEFGEKFSLTQYF. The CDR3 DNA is TGTGCCAGCAGTGAATTCGGTGAAAAGTTCTCCCTTACGCAGTATTTT.

For the CDR3, the DNA is TGTGCCAGCAGCCTCAACCCGGGACAGGGGCCAGTGAACACCGGGGAGCTGTTTTTT. This translates into CASSLNPGQGPVNTGELFF. This chain uses TRBV5-6 with TRBJ2-2; TRBD1 agrees at 10 bases. V was pared by 4 bases and J by 1 base, with 13 bases of the junction left unmatched. Germline V CDR1 and CDR2: SGHDT, YYEEEE. The CDR3 runs to 19 residues. The entire variable domain, with the rest obtained from reference TRBV5-6 and TRBJ2-2, is as follows: DAGVTQSPTHLIKTRGQQVTLRCSPKSGHDTVSWYQQALGQGPQFIFQYYEEEERQRGNFPDRFSGHQFPNYSSELNVNALLLGDSALYLCASSLNPGQGPVNTGELFFGEGSRLTVL.

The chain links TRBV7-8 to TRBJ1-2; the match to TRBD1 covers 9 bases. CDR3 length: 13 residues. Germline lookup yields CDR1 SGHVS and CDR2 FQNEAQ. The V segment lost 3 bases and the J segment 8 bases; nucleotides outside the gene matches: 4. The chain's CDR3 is CASSFGTGKGYTF. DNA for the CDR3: TGTGCCAGCAGCTTTGGGACAGGGAAGGGCTACACCTTC.

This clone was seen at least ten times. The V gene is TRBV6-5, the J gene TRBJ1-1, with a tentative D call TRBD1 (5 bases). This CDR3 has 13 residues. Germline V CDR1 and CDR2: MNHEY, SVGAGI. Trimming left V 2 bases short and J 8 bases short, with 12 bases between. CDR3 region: CASSYPPPGEAFF. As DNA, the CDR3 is TGTGCCAGCAGTTACCCCCCGCCAGGGGAAGCTTTCTTT.

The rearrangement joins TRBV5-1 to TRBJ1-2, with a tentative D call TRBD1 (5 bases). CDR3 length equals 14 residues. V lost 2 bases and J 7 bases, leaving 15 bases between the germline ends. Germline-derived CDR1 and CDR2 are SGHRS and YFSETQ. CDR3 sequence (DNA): TGCGCCAGCAGCTTTAGGGGACTCAGAAGTGGCTACACCTTC. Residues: CASSFRGLRSGYTF.

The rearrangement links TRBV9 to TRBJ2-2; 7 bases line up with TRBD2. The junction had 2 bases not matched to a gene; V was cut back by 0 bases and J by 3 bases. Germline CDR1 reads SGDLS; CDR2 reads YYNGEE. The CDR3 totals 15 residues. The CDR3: CASSVGAGDTGELFF. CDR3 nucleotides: TGTGCCAGCAGCGTAGGGGCGGGGGACACCGGGGAGCTGTTTTTT.

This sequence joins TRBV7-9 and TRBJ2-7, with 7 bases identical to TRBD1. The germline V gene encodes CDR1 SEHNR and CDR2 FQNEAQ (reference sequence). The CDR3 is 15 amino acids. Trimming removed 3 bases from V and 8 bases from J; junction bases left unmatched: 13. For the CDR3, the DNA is TGTGCCAGCAGCTTTCCCGGGACAGTAACGGTTCAGCAGTACTTC. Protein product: CASSFPGTVTVQQYF.

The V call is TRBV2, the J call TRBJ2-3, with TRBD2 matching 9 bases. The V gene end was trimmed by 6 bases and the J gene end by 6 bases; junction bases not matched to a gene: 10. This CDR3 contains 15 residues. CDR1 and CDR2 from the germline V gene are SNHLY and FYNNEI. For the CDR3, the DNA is TGTGCCAGCAGACCCACTAGCGGGCAGGCCGATACGCAGTATTTT. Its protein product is CASRPTSGQADTQYF.

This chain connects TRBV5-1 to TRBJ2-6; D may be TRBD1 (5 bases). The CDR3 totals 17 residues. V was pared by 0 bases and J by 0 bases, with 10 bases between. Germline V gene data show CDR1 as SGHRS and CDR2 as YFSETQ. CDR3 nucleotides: TGCGCCAGCAGCTTGGAATTGACAGCCTCTGGGGCCAACGTCCTGACTTTC. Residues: CASSLELTASGANVLTF.

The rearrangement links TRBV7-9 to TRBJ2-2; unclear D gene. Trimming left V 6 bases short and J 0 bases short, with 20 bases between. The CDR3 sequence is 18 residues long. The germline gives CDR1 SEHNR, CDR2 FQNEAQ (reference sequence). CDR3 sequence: CASRGPSRGSPNTGELFF. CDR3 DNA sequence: TGTGCCAGCAGAGGTCCGTCCCGAGGTAGCCCGAACACCGGGGAGCTGTTTTTT.

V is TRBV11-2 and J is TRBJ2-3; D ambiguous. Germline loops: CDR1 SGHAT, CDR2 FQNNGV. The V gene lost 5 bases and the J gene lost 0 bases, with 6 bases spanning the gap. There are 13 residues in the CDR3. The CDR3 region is CASSPVSTDTQYF. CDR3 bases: TGTGCCAGCAGCCCCGTTAGCACAGATACGCAGTATTTT. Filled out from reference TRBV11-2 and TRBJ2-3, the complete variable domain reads EAGVAQSPRYKIIEKRQSVAFWCNPISGHATLYWYQQILGQGPKLLIQFQNNGVVDDSQLPKDRFSAERLKGVDSTLKIQPAKLEDSAVYLCASSPVSTDTQYFGPGTRLTVL.

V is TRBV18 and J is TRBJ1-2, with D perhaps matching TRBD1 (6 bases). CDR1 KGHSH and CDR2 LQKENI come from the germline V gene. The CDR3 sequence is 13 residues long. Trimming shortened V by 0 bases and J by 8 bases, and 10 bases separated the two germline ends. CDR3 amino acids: CASSPPYREGYTF. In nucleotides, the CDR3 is TGTGCCAGCTCACCACCGTACAGGGAGGGCTACACCTTC.

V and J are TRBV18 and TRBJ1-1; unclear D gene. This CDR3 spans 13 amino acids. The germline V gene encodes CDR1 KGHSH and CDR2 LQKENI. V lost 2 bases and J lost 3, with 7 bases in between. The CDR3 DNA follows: TGTGCCAGCTCACCAGGGCGGGACACTGAAGCTTTCTTT. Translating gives CASSPGRDTEAFF.

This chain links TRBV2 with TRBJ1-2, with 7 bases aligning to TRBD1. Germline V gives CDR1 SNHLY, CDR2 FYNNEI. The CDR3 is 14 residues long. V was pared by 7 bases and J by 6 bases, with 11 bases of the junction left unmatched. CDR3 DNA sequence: TGTGCCAGCAAGGGGCGTAGGGGGCGCGATGGCTACACCTTC. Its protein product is CASKGRRGRDGYTF.

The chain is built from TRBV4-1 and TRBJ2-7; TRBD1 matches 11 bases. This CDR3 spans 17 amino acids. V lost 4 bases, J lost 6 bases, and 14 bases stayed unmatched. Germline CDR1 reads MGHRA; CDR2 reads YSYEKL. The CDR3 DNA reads TGCGCCAGCAGCCCTAAAGGGCGGGGACAGGGGGGGTTCGAGCAGTACTTC. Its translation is CASSPKGRGQGGFEQYF.

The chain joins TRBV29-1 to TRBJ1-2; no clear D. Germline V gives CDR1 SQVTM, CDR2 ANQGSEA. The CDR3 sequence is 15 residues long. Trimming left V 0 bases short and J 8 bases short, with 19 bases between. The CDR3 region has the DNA TGCAGCGTTGAAGATCCGGGAGGTTGGGGAAAGGGCTACACCTTC. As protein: CSVEDPGGWGKGYTF.

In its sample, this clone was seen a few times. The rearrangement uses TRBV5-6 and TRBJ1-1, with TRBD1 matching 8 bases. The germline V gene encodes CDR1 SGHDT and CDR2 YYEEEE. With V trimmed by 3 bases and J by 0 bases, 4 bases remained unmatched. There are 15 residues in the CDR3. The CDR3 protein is CASSYEGQVNTEAFF. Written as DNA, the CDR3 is TGTGCCAGCAGCTACGAGGGACAGGTGAACACTGAAGCTTTCTTT.

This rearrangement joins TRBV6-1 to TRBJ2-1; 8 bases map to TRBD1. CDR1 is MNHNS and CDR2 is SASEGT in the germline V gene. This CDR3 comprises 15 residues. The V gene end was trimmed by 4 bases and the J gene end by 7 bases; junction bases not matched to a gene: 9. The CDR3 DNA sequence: TGTGCCAGCAGTGCCGTGGACAGGGAATTTAATGAGCAGTTCTTC. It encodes CASSAVDREFNEQFF.

In DNA form, the CDR3 reads TGTGCCAGCAGCGGAAGCGGGGGGGGCGCAGATACGCAGTATTTT. Its translation: CASSGSGGGADTQYF. The chain links TRBV9 to TRBJ2-3, with 10 nucleotides matching TRBD2. CDR1 is SGDLS and CDR2 is YYNGEE in the germline V gene. V shed 3 bases, J shed 4 bases, and the junction held 5 bases outside the gene matches. The CDR3 spans 15 residues.

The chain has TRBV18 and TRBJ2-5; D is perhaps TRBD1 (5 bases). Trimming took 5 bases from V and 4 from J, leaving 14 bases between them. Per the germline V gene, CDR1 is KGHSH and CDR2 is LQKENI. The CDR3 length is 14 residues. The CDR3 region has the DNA TGTGCCAGCTCAACACAGGAAAGGGGAGAGACCCAGTACTTC. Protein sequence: CASSTQERGETQYF.

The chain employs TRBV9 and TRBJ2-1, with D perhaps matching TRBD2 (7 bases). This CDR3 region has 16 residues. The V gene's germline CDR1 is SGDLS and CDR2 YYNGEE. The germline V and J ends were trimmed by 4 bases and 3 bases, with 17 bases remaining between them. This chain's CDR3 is CASSPDGGGIYNEQFF. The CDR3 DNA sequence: TGTGCCAGCAGCCCCGATGGGGGGGGCATCTACAATGAGCAGTTCTTC.

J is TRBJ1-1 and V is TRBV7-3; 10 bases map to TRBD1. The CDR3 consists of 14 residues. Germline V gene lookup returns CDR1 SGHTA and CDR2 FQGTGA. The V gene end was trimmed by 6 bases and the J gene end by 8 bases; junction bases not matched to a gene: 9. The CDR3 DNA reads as TGTGCCAGCAGAACGGACAGGGGGTTTATAGAAGCTTTCTTT. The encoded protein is CASRTDRGFIEAFF.

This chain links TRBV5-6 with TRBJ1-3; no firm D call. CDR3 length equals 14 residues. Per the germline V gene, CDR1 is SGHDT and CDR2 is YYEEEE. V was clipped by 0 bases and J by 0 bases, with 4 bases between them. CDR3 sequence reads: CASSLGSSGNTIYF. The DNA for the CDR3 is TGTGCCAGCAGCTTGGGGAGCTCTGGAAACACCATATATTTT.

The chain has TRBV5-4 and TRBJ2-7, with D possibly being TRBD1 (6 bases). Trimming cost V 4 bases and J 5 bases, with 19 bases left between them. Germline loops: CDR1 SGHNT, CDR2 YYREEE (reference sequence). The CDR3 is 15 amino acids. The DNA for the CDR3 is TGTGCCAGCAGCCTCTCCATGACAGGAATCAACGAGCAGTACTTC. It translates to CASSLSMTGINEQYF.